This TCR beta chain stems from a study of prognosis after radiotherapy for stage I lung cancer. Study in general: Patients with tumors diagnosed as squamous cell carcinoma numbered 6 to 8, and those with adenocarcinoma twelve. With a biologically effective dose of at least 100 Gy, radiotherapy took the form of SBRT split into 3 to 5 fractions. Study-wide points: Lower Shannon entropy values were found after stereotactic body radiation therapy in patients who developed distant metastases.

This clonotype showed up just a few times. Its antigen is as yet unknown. Amplification of the TCR beta CDR3 (from genomic DNA) was done by two-round multiplex PCR. It was primers specific to each TRBV and TRBJ gene that first-round PCR used. TCRdb passed the multiplex PCR reads through MiXCR, listing each CDR3 protein once. The sample records fewer than 65,000 distinct CDR3 sequences, about a third being singletons. With 3 bases removed from V and 8 bases from J, the gap between germline ends came to 12 bases. CDR1 and CDR2 (germline): SGDLS, YYNGEE. The CDR3 is 13 residues long. The rearrangement joins TRBV9 to TRBJ2-1, with unresolved D. The specimen was PBMCs, collected before or after stereotactic body radiation therapy (not recorded which). This TCR was sampled from a donor over 45 with non-small cell lung cancer. DNA of the CDR3: TGTGCCAGCAGCGCACTGCCTTCCTATGAGCAGTTCTTC. It is translated as CASSALPSYEQFF.